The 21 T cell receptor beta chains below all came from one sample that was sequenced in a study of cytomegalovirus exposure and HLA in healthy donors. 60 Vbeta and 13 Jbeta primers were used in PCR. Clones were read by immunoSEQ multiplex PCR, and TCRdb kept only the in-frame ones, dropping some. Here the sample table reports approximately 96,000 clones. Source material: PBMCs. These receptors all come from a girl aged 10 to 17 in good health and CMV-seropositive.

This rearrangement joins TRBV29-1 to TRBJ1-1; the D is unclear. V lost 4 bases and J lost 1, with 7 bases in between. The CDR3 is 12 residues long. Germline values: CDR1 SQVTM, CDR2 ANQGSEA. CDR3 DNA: TGCAGCGTTGTTCGAGGGAACACTGAAGCTTTCTTT. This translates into CSVVRGNTEAFF.

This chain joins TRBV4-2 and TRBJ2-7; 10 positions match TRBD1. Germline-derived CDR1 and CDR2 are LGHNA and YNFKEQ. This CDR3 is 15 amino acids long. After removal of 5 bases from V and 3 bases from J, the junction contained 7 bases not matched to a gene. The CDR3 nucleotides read TGTGCCAGCAGCGGATCGGGACAGGGGAACTACGAGCAGTACTTC. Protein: CASSGSGQGNYEQYF.

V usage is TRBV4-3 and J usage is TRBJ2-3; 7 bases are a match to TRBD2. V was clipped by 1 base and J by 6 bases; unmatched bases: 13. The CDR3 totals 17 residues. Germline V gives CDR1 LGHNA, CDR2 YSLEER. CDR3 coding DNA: TGCGCCAGCAGCCAAGGGCTCGCGGGGGTCAGACAGGATACGCAGTATTTT. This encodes CASSQGLAGVRQDTQYF.

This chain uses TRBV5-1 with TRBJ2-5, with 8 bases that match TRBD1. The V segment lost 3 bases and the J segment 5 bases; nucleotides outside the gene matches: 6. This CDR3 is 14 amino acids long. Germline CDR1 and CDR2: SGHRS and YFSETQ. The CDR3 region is CASSSLQGAETQYF. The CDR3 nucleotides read TGCGCCAGCAGCTCGCTCCAGGGGGCCGAGACCCAGTACTTC.

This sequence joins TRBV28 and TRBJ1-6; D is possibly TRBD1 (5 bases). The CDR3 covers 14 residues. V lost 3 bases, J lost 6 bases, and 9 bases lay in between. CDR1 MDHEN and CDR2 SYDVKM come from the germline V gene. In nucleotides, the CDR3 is TGTGCCAGCAGTTTGGGGCAGGTTAATTCACCCCTCCACTTT. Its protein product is CASSLGQVNSPLHF.

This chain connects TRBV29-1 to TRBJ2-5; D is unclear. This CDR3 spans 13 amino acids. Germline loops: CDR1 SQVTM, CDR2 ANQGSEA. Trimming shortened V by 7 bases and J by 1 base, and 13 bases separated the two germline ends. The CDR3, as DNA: TGCAGCGCCTCACTTAGTGCCCAAGAGACCCAGTACTTC. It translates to CSASLSAQETQYF.

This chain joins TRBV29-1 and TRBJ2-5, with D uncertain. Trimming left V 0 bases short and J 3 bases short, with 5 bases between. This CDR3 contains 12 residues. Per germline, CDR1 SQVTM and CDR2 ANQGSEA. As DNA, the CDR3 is TGCAGCGTTGAAGATGAGGAAGAGACCCAGTACTTC. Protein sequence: CSVEDEEETQYF. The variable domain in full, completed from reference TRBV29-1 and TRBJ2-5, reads SAVISQKPSRDICQRGTSLTIQCQVDSQVTMMFWYRQQPGQSLTLIATANQGSEATYESGFVIDKFPISRPNLTFSTLTVSNMSPEDSSIYLCSVEDEEETQYFGPGTRLLVL.

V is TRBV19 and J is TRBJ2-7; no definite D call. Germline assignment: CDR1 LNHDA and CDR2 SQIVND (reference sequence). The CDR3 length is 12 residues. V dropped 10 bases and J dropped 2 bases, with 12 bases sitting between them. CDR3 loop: CATADWTYEQYF. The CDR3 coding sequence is TGTGCCACTGCCGACTGGACCTACGAGCAGTACTTC.

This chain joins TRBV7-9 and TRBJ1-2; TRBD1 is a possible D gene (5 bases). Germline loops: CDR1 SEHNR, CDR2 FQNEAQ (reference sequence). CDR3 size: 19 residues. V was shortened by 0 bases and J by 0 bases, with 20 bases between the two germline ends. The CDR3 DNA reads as TGTGCCAGCAGCTTAGCGTATTGGGACGGAGCGGGATCTAACTATGGCTACACCTTC. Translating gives CASSLAYWDGAGSNYGYTF.

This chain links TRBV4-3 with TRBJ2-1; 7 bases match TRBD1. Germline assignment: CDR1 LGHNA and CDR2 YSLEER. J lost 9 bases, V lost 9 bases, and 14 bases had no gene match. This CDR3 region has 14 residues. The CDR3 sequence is CASTDNLDRAEQFF. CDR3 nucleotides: TGCGCCAGTACTGATAACCTAGACAGGGCTGAGCAGTTCTTC.

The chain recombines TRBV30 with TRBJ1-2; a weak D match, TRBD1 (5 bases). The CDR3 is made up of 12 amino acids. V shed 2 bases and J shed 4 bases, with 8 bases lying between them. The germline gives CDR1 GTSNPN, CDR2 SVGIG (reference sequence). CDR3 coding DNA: TGTGCCTGGAGTTCGGGACTCTATGGCTACACCTTC. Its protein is CAWSSGLYGYTF.

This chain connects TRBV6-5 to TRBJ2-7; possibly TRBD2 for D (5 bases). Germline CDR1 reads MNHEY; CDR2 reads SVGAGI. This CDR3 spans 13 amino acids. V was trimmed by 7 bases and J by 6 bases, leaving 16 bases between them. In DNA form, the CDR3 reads TGTGCCAGCAAGCCATTACTGGCGGGCGAGCAGTACTTC. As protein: CASKPLLAGEQYF.

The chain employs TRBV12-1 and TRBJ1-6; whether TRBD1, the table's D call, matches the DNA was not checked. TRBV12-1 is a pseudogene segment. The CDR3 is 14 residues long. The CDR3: CASSFGQAYSPLHF. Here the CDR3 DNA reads TGTGCCAGCAGCTTTGGACAGGCATATTCACCCCTCCACTTT.

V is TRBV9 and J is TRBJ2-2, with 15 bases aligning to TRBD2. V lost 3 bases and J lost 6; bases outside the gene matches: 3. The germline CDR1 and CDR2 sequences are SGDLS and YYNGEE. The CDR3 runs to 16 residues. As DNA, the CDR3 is TGTGCCAGCAGCGCCAGGACTAGCGGGGGGGCCGGGGAGCTGTTTTTT. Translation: CASSARTSGGAGELFF. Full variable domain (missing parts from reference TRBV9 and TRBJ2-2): DSGVTQTPKHLITATGQRVTLRCSPRSGDLSVYWYQQSLDQGLQFLIQYYNGEERAKGNILERFSAQQFPDLHSELNLSSLELGDSALYFCASSARTSGGAGELFFGEGSRLTVL.

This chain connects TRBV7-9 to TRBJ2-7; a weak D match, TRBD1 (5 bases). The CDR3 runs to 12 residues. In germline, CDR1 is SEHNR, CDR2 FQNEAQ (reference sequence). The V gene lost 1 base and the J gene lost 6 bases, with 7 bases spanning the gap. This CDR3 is CASSLGGGEQYV. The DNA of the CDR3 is TGTGCCAGCAGCTTAGGGGGCGGCGAGCAGTACGTC.

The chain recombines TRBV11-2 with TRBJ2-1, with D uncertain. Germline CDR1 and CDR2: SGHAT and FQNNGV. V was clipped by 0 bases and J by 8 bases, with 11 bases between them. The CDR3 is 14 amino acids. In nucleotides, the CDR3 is TGTGCCAGCAGCTTAGAACCCTACGCGGATGAGCAGTTCTTC. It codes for CASSLEPYADEQFF.

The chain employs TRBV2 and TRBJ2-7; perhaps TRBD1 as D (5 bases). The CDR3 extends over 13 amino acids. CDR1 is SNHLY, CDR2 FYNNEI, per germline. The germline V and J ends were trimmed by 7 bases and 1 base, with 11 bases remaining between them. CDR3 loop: CASIKQASYEQYF. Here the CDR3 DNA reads TGTGCCAGCATAAAACAGGCATCCTACGAGCAGTACTTC.

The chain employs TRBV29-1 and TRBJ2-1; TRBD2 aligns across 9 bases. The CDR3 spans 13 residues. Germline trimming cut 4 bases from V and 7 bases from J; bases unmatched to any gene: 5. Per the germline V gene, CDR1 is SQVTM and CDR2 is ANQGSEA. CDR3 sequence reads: CSVGGGDLNEQFF. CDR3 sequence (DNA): TGCAGCGTTGGCGGGGGGGATTTGAATGAGCAGTTCTTC.

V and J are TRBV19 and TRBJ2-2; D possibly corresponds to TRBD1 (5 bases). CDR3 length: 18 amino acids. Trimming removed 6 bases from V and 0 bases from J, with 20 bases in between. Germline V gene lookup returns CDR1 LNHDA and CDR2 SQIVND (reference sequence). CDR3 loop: CASSPLSPRATNTGELFF. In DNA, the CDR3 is TGTGCCAGTAGCCCCTTATCGCCCAGGGCGACGAACACCGGGGAGCTGTTTTTT.

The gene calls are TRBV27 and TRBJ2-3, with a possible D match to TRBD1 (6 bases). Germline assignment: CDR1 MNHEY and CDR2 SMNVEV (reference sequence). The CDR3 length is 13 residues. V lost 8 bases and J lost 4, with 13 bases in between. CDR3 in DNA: TGTGCCAGCGCCCACCCAGGGGCAGATACGCAGTATTTT. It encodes CASAHPGADTQYF.

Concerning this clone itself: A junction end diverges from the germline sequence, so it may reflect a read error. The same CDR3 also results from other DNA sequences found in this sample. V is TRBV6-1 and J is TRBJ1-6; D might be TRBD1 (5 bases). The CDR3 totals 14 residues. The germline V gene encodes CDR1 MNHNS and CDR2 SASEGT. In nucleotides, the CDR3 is TGTGCCGCCCAGGCAGGGTTCAGTAATTCACCCCTACACTTT. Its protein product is CAAQAGFSNSPLHF.